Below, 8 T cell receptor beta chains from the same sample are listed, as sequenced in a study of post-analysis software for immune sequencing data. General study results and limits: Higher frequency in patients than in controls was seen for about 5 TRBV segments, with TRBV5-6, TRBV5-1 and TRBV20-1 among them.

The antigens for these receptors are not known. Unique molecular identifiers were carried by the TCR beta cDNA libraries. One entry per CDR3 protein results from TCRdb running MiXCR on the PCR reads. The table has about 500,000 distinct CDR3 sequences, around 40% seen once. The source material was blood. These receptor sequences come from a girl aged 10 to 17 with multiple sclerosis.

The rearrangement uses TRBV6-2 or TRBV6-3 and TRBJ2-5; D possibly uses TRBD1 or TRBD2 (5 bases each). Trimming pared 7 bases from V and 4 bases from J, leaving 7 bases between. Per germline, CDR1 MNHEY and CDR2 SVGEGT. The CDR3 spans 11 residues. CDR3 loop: CASMGRETQYF. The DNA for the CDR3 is TGTGCCAGCATGGGACGAGAGACCCAGTACTTC.

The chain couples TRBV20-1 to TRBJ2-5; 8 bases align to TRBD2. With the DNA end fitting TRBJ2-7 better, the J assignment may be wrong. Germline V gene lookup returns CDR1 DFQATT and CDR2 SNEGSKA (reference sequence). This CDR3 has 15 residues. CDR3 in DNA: TGCAGTGCTATCGCGATAGCGGGAACCCACTACGAGCAGTACTTC. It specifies CSAIAIAGTHYEQYF.

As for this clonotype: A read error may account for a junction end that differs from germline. CDR3 loop: CASSPWDRGSYGQYF. In DNA form, the CDR3 reads TGTGCCAGCAGTCCCTGGGACAGGGGTTCCTACGGGCAGTACTTC. J is TRBJ2-7 and V is TRBV28; TRBD1 matches at 10 bases. The V gene's germline CDR1 is MDHEN and CDR2 SYDVKM. The CDR3 length is 15 residues.

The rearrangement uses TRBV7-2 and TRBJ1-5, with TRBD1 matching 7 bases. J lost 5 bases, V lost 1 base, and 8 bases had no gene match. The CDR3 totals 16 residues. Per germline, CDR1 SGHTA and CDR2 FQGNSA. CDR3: CASSLGGRGIDQPQHF. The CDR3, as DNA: TGTGCCAGCAGCTTAGGAGGCAGGGGGATCGATCAGCCCCAGCATTTT. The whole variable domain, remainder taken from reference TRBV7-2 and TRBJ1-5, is GAGVSQSPSNKVTEKGKDVELRCDPISGHTALYWYRQSLGQGLEFLIYFQGNSAPDKSGLPSDRFSAERTGGSVSTLTIQRTQQEDSAVYLCASSLGGRGIDQPQHFGDGTRLSIL.

CDR3 region: CASSLGPPHPYNEQFF. As DNA, the CDR3 is TGTGCCAGCAGCTTAGGCCCCCCCCACCCTTACAATGAGCAGTTCTTC. This chain connects TRBV7-9 to TRBJ2-1; D is undetermined. The CDR3 is 16 residues long. Per germline, CDR1 SEHNR and CDR2 FQNEAQ (reference sequence). V lost 1 base and J lost 4, with 14 bases in between.

The CDR3 reads CASSSRDSRYEQYF. CDR3 nucleotides: TGTGCCAGCAGCTCCAGGGACTCCCGCTACGAGCAGTACTTC. The chain links TRBV7-9 to TRBJ2-4; TRBD2 is a possible D gene (6 bases). Near its end, the DNA agrees better with TRBJ2-7, so the J call may be wrong. Germline CDR1 and CDR2: SEHNR and FQNEAQ (reference sequence). This CDR3 is 14 amino acids long.

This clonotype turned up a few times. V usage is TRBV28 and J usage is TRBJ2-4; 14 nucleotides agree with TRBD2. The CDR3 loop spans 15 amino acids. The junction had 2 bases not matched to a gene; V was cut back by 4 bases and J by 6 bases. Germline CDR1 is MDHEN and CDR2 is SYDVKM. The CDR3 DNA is TGTGCCAGCAGTTCCGGACTAGCGGGAGGAAACATTCAGTACTTC. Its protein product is CASSSGLAGGNIQYF.

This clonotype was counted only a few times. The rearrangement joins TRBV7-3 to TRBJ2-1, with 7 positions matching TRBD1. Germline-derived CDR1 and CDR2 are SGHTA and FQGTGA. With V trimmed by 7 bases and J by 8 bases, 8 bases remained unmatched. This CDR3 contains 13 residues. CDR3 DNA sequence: TGTGCCAGCAACCAAACAGGGGTTGATGAGCAGTTCTTC. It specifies CASNQTGVDEQFF.